This TCR beta chain was documented in a study of blood T cell repertoires in COVID-19. Overall study context: Material from acute and convalescent COVID-19 was sourced from the United States, Italy and Spain. T cells, B-cell-depleted T cells, or PBMCs provided the cDNA or gDNA that served as material.

The CDR3 has 14 amino acids. The ends lost 4 bases at V and 6 bases at J; junction bases unmatched: 6. In germline, CDR1 is LGHDT, CDR2 YNNKEL (reference sequence). In the authors' methods: It was from reference gene primer amplification that nucleated cell counts were estimated. The data were produced by immunoSEQ multiplex PCR, yet TCRdb's version contains in-frame clones alone and is incomplete. The D gene and trimming were derived from the DNA, and the V and J assignments and clone size from that table. The sample yields some 140,000 clones, less than 85% seen once. This receptor was obtained from an elderly woman with acute or convalescent COVID-19. The sample consisted of peripheral blood. The V call is TRBV3-1 (or the pseudogene TRBV3-2), the J call TRBJ2-1; 7 bases are a match to TRBD2. Written as DNA, the CDR3 is TGTGCCAGCAGCCCCCGGGAGGCGCGCAATGAGCAGTTCTTC. Its protein is CASSPREARNEQFF.